This TCR beta chain is drawn from a study of shared clonotypes between healthy human individuals. Overall study: The people who gave samples were a couple of women and a few men aged 18 to 49. Study conclusions and caveats: Clonotypes which were not shared had lower generation probabilities than clonotypes that all four donors shared. Blood was the sole source, and tissue repertoires probably differ.

In germline, CDR1 is MNHEY, CDR2 SMNVEV (reference sequence). The CDR3 extends over 12 amino acids. V dropped 10 bases and J dropped 3; count of bases not matched to a gene: 3. As defined, naive CD8 cells were CD45RO-negative and positively selected for CCR7, with terminally differentiated effector memory CD45RA+ cells excluded. The repertoire was sequenced with immunoSEQ multiplex PCR; TCRdb's copy has only in-frame clones and lacks some. The sample holds hundreds of thousands of clones, approximately 96% seen once. As concerns this clone: Its antigen is not known.

The sequence was obtained from a woman in her twenties or thirties in good health. The specimen sequenced was naive CD8+ T cells sorted from blood. The rearrangement joins TRBV27 to TRBJ2-7; 10 bases match TRBD1. The CDR3 DNA is TGTGCCACCGGGACAGGGGACTACGAGCAGTACTTC. As protein: CATGTGDYEQYF.